One sample yielded the 21 T cell receptor beta chains listed below, sequenced in a study of blood T cell repertoires in COVID-19 (dated by TCRdb to 2018 to 2021). Libraries were constructed by the immunoSEQ multiplex PCR assay. The table comes from immuneACCESS by way of TCRdb, which keeps in-frame sequences with V and J called. Part of the clones is missing from these tables; in studies checked, under half for an unresolved V gene and the rest for unknown reasons. The sample table lists about 120,000 clones, 80% to 85% of them with a count of one. Of the sample, 0.7% to 0.85% falls within the top ten clones. Sequencing was performed on peripheral blood. Receptors originate from a woman between 70 and 85 years old with acute or convalescent COVID-19.

The V call is TRBV28, the J call TRBJ2-5; 14 bases are a match to TRBD2. Germline CDR1 reads MDHEN; CDR2 reads SYDVKM. Trimming removed 4 bases from V and 5 bases from J; junction bases left unmatched: 3. The CDR3 totals 15 residues. CDR3 sequence reads: CASSSRTSGRETQYF. The CDR3 bases are TGTGCCAGCAGTTCAAGGACTAGCGGGAGGGAGACCCAGTACTTC.

V is TRBV3-1 (or the pseudogene TRBV3-2) and J is TRBJ1-2; D remains unclear. Germline assignment: CDR1 LGHDT and CDR2 YNNKEL (reference sequence). CDR3 length: 12 amino acids. V was clipped by 0 bases and J by 8 bases, with 7 bases between them. CDR3 in amino acids: CASSQENRGYTF. CDR3 bases: TGTGCCAGCAGCCAAGAAAACCGGGGCTACACCTTC.

The chain links TRBV11-2 to TRBJ2-7; D is possibly TRBD2 (5 bases). The CDR3 consists of 15 residues. CDR1 is SGHAT and CDR2 is FQNNGV in the germline V gene. V was cut by 3 bases and J by 5 bases, with 17 bases left in between. CDR3 DNA sequence: TGTGCCAGCAGCTTTATTGATTCTACGCGGGACGAGCAGTACTTC. The encoded protein is CASSFIDSTRDEQYF.

This chain joins TRBV7-7 and TRBJ1-3, with D possibly matching TRBD1 (5 bases). The CDR3 extends over 19 amino acids. The germline V and J ends were trimmed by 5 bases and 0 bases, with 23 bases remaining between them. The germline V gene has CDR1 SSHAT and CDR2 FNYEAQ (reference sequence). For the CDR3, the DNA is TGTGCCAGCAGCCCAAAGGCGCCAGGTCGGGGGGGCTCTGGAAACACCATATATTTT. The encoded protein is CASSPKAPGRGGSGNTIYF.

V gene TRBV2 combines with J gene TRBJ1-1, with D possibly being TRBD1 (5 bases). CDR1 and CDR2 (germline): SNHLY, FYNNEI. This CDR3 comprises 14 residues. The V gene lost 6 bases and the J gene lost 1 base, with 12 bases spanning the gap. DNA for the CDR3: TGTGCCAGCAGCCGCTCTAGGGGGAACACTGAAGCTTTCTTT. Translating it yields CASSRSRGNTEAFF.

The chain has TRBV2 and TRBJ2-7; 9 bases fit TRBD1. CDR3 length: 14 amino acids. Germline V gene lookup returns CDR1 SNHLY and CDR2 FYNNEI. V shed 7 bases, J shed 0 bases, and the junction held 4 bases outside the gene matches. The CDR3 DNA is TGTGCCAGCAAGAGGACAGGGGACTCCTACGAGCAGTACTTC. It yields the protein CASKRTGDSYEQYF.

The CDR3 region has the DNA TGCAGCGCCGCCGGGACAGGATCCTACGAGCAGTACTTC. As protein: CSAAGTGSYEQYF. J is TRBJ2-7 and V is TRBV29-1, with 8 bases lining up with TRBD1. CDR1 and CDR2 from the germline V gene are SQVTM and ANQGSEA. The V and J ends lost 7 bases and 1 base, in that order; junction bases with no gene match: 6. CDR3 size: 13 residues.

The rearrangement uses TRBV27 and TRBJ2-1; 9 positions agree with TRBD2. CDR1 and CDR2 from the germline V gene are MNHEY and SMNVEV (reference sequence). V shed 3 bases and J 3 bases; nucleotides not matched to a gene: 9. The CDR3 length is 17 residues. CDR3 protein: CASSFGLAGTRYNEQFF. The CDR3 region has the DNA TGTGCCAGCAGTTTTGGCCTAGCGGGGACCCGCTACAATGAGCAGTTCTTC.

V gene TRBV2 combines with J gene TRBJ1-4; D is ambiguous. The CDR3 runs 15 residues. CDR1 and CDR2 (germline): SNHLY, FYNNEI. Trimming pared 4 bases from V and 8 bases from J, leaving 17 bases between. CDR3 loop: CASSAYRVSGEKLFF. The CDR3 DNA is TGTGCCAGCAGTGCGTATAGGGTCTCGGGGGAAAAACTGTTTTTT.

This clone was counted between two and nine times. The chain has TRBV5-1 and TRBJ2-2, with 7 bases fitting TRBD1. The CDR3 is 15 amino acids. CDR1 is SGHRS and CDR2 is YFSETQ in the germline V gene. Unmatched junction bases numbered 5, after V lost 3 bases and J lost 3 bases. This CDR3 reads CASSSGTVHTGELFF. CDR3 bases: TGCGCCAGCAGCTCCGGGACAGTCCACACCGGGGAGCTGTTTTTT.

This clone was detected a few times. The CDR3 DNA reads TGTGCCAGCAGCTCACTCGGGACAGGGCAGCCCCAGCATTTT. This encodes CASSSLGTGQPQHF. This chain uses TRBV5-8 with TRBJ1-5, with TRBD1 identical over 9 bases. This CDR3 spans 14 amino acids. Germline V lookup: CDR1 SGHTS, CDR2 YDEGEE. V lost 3 bases and J lost 7; bases outside the gene matches: 5.

The J gene is TRBJ2-7, the V gene TRBV7-7; D is unclear. Germline values: CDR1 SSHAT, CDR2 FNYEAQ (reference sequence). This CDR3 comprises 15 residues. Trimming took off 1 base at V and 4 bases at J, with 14 bases between the two ends. The CDR3 DNA reads as TGTGCCAGCAGCTTAGACCCCGCCCCGGAGTACGAGCAGTACTTC. This codes for CASSLDPAPEYEQYF.

V and J are TRBV11-2 and TRBJ2-1; 9 bases match TRBD2. This CDR3 is 14 amino acids long. The germline V gene encodes CDR1 SGHAT and CDR2 FQNNGV. J lost 6 bases, V lost 5 bases, and 5 bases had no gene match. This CDR3 is CASSAGTSLNEQFF. CDR3 coding DNA: TGTGCCAGCAGCGCCGGGACTAGCCTCAATGAGCAGTTCTTC.

This clone was counted once. This chain uses TRBV27 with TRBJ1-6, with a possible D match to TRBD1 (6 bases). V lost 1 base to trimming and J lost 4 bases, with 14 bases between them. CDR1 and CDR2 (germline): MNHEY, SMNVEV (reference sequence). The CDR3 spans 17 residues. The CDR3 coding sequence is TGTGCCAGCAGTTTATTAATGGACAGCCAGTATAATTCACCCCTCCACTTT. Protein: CASSLLMDSQYNSPLHF.

The V gene is TRBV27, the J gene TRBJ2-3; TRBD2 might be the D (8 bases). The CDR3 runs to 18 residues. The V gene's germline CDR1 is MNHEY and CDR2 SMNVEV (reference sequence). Trimming removed 8 bases from V and 4 bases from J, with 28 bases in between. CDR3 bases: TGTGCCAGCCCCCTCGCAGGGGGGGCCAGCGGGGGTCCAGATACGCAGTATTTT. Its protein product is CASPLAGGASGGPDTQYF.

This clone was observed a single time. V gene TRBV10-2 combines with J gene TRBJ2-7, with TRBD2 matching 9 bases. This CDR3 is built from 13 residues. The J segment lost 3 bases and the V segment lost 7 bases, leaving 4 bases of the junction unmatched. Germline V CDR1 and CDR2: WSHSY, SAAADI. The CDR3 region has the DNA TGCGCCAGCAAGCGGGGGGATGACTACGAGCAGTACTTC. Translating gives CASKRGDDYEQYF.

The V call is TRBV30, the J call TRBJ1-3; a weak D match, TRBD1 (6 bases). The CDR3 runs 14 residues. Deletions cut 2 bases from V and 3 bases from J, with 11 bases between. Germline values: CDR1 GTSNPN, CDR2 SVGIG (reference sequence). For the CDR3, the DNA is TGTGCCTGGAGTTCACACAGGGTTGGAAACACCATATATTTT. Protein sequence: CAWSSHRVGNTIYF.

The chain has TRBV27 and TRBJ2-7; 14 positions agree with TRBD2. Germline CDR1 and CDR2: MNHEY and SMNVEV (reference sequence). J was trimmed by 6 bases and V by 6 bases; bases with no gene match: 7. This CDR3 has 15 residues. The CDR3 reads CASSRLAGGLSEQYF. The CDR3 region has the DNA TGTGCCAGCAGCCGACTAGCGGGAGGGCTAAGCGAGCAGTACTTC.

J is TRBJ1-5 and V is TRBV15; 7 bases line up with TRBD1. Trimming at V came to 8 bases and at J to 9 bases, leaving 10 bases not matched to a gene. The germline gives CDR1 LNHNV, CDR2 YYDKDF (reference sequence). This CDR3 spans 13 amino acids. The CDR3 is CATGTAANGPQHF. CDR3 bases: TGTGCCACCGGGACAGCGGCGAATGGGCCCCAGCATTTT.

This clone was seen a single time. The CDR3: CASRLAGGITQYF. CDR3 coding DNA: TGTGCCAGCCGACTAGCGGGAGGCATCACCCAGTACTTC. The chain is built from TRBV11-2 and TRBJ2-5; TRBD2 agrees at 13 bases. V lost 8 bases to trimming and J lost 8 bases; unmatched junction nucleotides: 5. CDR1 is SGHAT and CDR2 is FQNNGV in the germline V gene. The CDR3 extends over 13 amino acids.

This clone was picked up one time. This CDR3 is CASSKLAGDTGELFF. Here the CDR3 DNA reads TGTGCCAGCAGCAAACTAGCGGGAGACACCGGGGAGCTGTTTTTT. V usage is TRBV11-2 and J usage is TRBJ2-2, with 11 bases identical to TRBD2. The germline V gene has CDR1 SGHAT and CDR2 FQNNGV. The CDR3 length is 15 residues. Losses at the gene ends were 5 bases for V and 3 bases for J; bases not matched to a gene: 2.